This T cell receptor beta chain was captured by sequencing in a study of T cells after posttransplantation cyclophosphamide. General study results and limits: Recipient CMV seropositivity and CMV reactivation strongly tracked TRB clonality. Blood and skin or GI T cell repertoires showed limited TRB overlap. Donor-recipient repertoire similarity was low at 1-2 months, rising over year one.

TCRdb's table, derived via immunoSEQ multiplex PCR, lists solely in-frame clones and lacks some. Captured here are some 39,000 clones, none seen once; the top ten comprise about 1.2%. This clone was seen repeatedly, ten times or more. Its antigen is not known. The ends lost 5 bases at V and 2 bases at J; junction bases unmatched: 7. In germline, CDR1 is PRHDT, CDR2 FYEKMQ (reference sequence). This CDR3 has 15 residues. The gene calls are TRBV13 and TRBJ2-3; 7 nucleotides match TRBD2. Sequencing was done on a sample of PBMCs. The sequence was obtained from a girl aged 10 to 17 in good health, CMV-negative, and a related stem cell transplant donor. The DNA of the CDR3 is TGTGCCAGCAGCGGCCGGGACTACCCCACAGATACGCAGTATTTT. Translation: CASSGRDYPTDTQYF.